This passage covers 21 T cell receptor beta chains from one sample sequenced in a study of tumor and adjacent non-tumor tissue in lung cancer (dated by TCRdb to the late 2010s). Library method: multiplex PCR. This sample was sequenced with an Illumina HiSeq 2500. TCRbeta libraries were constructed through three rounds of nested PCR with primers (Table S4) according to protocols modified from ARM-PCR. TCRdb applied fastp at Q25 and MiXCR to the public reads, then kept only in-frame beta chains. Rows are unified per CDR3 protein, each entry keeping the most common DNA and genes. The sample table shows 81,000 or so distinct CDR3 sequences, and more than 80% are seen once. Jointly, the top ten make up roughly half of the sample. RNA was extracted from bulk unsorted tissue and checked for quality with a NanoDrop ND-1000 and an Agilent 2100. For the normal lung samples, distant non-tumor tissue was collected more than 3 cm away from the tumor edge.

Source material: distant non-tumor lung tissue. These receptors all stem from a man aged 55 to 70 with non-small cell lung cancer.

With regard to this clonotype: A much larger clone lies a single base off, so this may be a read error. The V and J genes are TRBV6-6 and TRBJ2-7; TRBD2 matches 10 bases. V was pared by 6 bases and J by 4 bases, with 12 bases of the junction left unmatched. This CDR3 region has 16 residues. Germline values: CDR1 MNHNY, CDR2 SVGAGI (reference sequence). CDR3 DNA sequence: TGTGCCAGCAGCCCAGTTAGCGGGAGGTGTTCTTACGAGCAGTACTTC. Protein sequence: CASSPVSGRCSYEQYF.

The V gene is TRBV20-1, the J gene TRBJ1-1; D is ambiguous. From germline, CDR1 is DFQATT and CDR2 SNEGSKA (reference sequence). The CDR3 totals 12 residues. Deletions cut 6 bases from V and 7 bases from J, with 15 bases between. The chain's CDR3 is CSALVQVREAFF. The CDR3 DNA is TGCAGTGCCTTGGTTCAGGTGCGTGAAGCTTTCTTT.

Note on this clonotype: At one of its ends the junction is not consistent with the germline gene, which may arise from a read error. The J gene is TRBJ2-3, the V gene TRBV11-2; D is tentatively TRBD1 or TRBD2 (5 bases each). CDR3 length equals 15 residues. CDR1 is SGHAT and CDR2 is FQNNGV in the germline V gene. The CDR3 DNA reads TGTGCCAGGAGCTTAGACCGGGGCGCAAGAGATACGCAGTATTTT. Translating it yields CARSLDRGARDTQYF.

As regards this clonotype: The junction departs from germline at one end; a sequencing error may be responsible. This chain links TRBV6-6 with TRBJ2-7; no firm D call. The CDR3 is made up of 14 amino acids. CDR1 is MNHNY, CDR2 SVGAGI, per germline (reference sequence). DNA for the CDR3: TGTGCCAACAGTTACTCGACGGATGGGAACGAACTATACTTC. Encoded protein: CANSYSTDGNELYF.

Remarks on this clonotype: The CDR3 does not end in the conserved phenylalanine or tryptophan, so this is likely a read error. The V call is TRBV7-8, the J call TRBJ2-1; TRBD2 aligns across 11 bases. V lost 1 base and J lost 2; bases outside the gene matches: 1. Per germline, CDR1 SGHVS and CDR2 FQNEAQ. The length of the CDR3 is 16 residues. The CDR3 DNA follows: TGTGCCAGCAGCTTAGGACTAGCGGGAACCTACAATGAGCAGTTCTTA. Translating it yields CASSLGLAGTYNEQFL.

This clonotype appeared once. At one of its ends the junction is not consistent with the germline gene, which may arise from a read error. This chain connects TRBV6-5 to TRBJ2-1; TRBD1 is a possible D gene (5 bases). CDR1 and CDR2 from the germline V gene are MNHEY and SVGAGI. The CDR3 is 17 residues long. The CDR3 protein is CASSYSYRPNSYNEQFF. DNA for the CDR3: TGTGCCAGTAGTTACTCGTACAGGCCGAACTCCTACAATGAGCAATTCTTC.

This clonotype counts as medium-sized (0.01 to 0.1%). This chain uses TRBV6-5 with TRBJ2-5, with D perhaps matching TRBD1 (6 bases). CDR1 is MNHEY, CDR2 SVGAGI, per germline. The length of the CDR3 is 15 residues. V was trimmed by 2 bases and J by 2 bases, leaving 12 bases between them. The CDR3 is CASSYQGRQQETQYF. Here the CDR3 DNA reads TGTGCCAGCAGTTACCAGGGGAGACAACAAGAGACCCAGTACTTC.

This clonotype was seen ten or more times. V gene TRBV20-1 combines with J gene TRBJ2-7; TRBD2 matches 11 bases. Germline values: CDR1 DFQATT, CDR2 SNEGSKA (reference sequence). Trimming removed 2 bases from V and 7 bases from J; junction bases left unmatched: 7. The CDR3 totals 14 residues. As DNA, the CDR3 is TGCAGTGCTAGACAACTAGCGGGAGCACAAGAGCAGTACTTC. Amino acids: CSARQLAGAQEQYF.

Note on this clonotype: This CDR3 fails to terminate in the conserved phenylalanine or tryptophan, so it likely reflects a read error. The chain employs TRBV6-2 or TRBV6-3 and TRBJ1-4; TRBD1 is a possible D gene (6 bases). Trimming left V 6 bases short and J 7 bases short, with 15 bases between. The CDR3 has 14 residues. Germline V gene sequence: CDR1 MNHEY, CDR2 SVGEGT. The CDR3 DNA sequence: TGTGCCAGCAGCCGTGGGCAGGGGATTGAAAAACTGTTTTCT. It is translated as CASSRGQGIEKLFS.

Remarks on this clonotype: The CDR3 does not close with the conserved phenylalanine or tryptophan, likely indicating a read error. The chain recombines TRBV5-4 with TRBJ2-7; D gene ambiguous. Trimming left V 1 base short and J 6 bases short, with 17 bases between. Germline V gives CDR1 SGHNT, CDR2 YYREEE (reference sequence). The CDR3 totals 15 residues. The CDR3 DNA reads TGTGCCAGCAGCTTGTCCCTTGGAGTGGTAGGCGAGCAGTACATC. Translation gives CASSLSLGVVGEQYI.

The chain has TRBV6-5 and TRBJ1-5; 8 bases agree with TRBD1. The CDR3 loop spans 15 amino acids. Germline V gene sequence: CDR1 MNHEY, CDR2 SVGAGI. CDR3 in DNA: TGTATCAGCAATTACAGTGGACAGGGTAGTCAGCCCCAGCATTTT. Amino acid sequence: CISNYSGQGSQPQHF.

For this clonotype: Germline is not matched at one junction end, which may reflect a read error. The CDR3 here is CASSGHNSNQPQLF. The DNA for the CDR3 is TGTGCCAGCAGTGGGCACAATAGTAATCAGCCCCAGCTTTTT. J is TRBJ1-5 and V is TRBV6-1; D gene unclear. This CDR3 comprises 14 residues. Germline-derived CDR1 and CDR2 are MNHNS and SASEGT.

To note about this clonotype: This may arise from a read error, as a much more abundant clone is one base away. The genes are TRBV12-3 or TRBV12-4 and TRBJ1-1; D perhaps matches TRBD1 (5 bases). Trimming cost V 5 bases and J 7 bases, with 17 bases left between them. The CDR3 covers 14 residues. Written as DNA, the CDR3 is TGTGCCAGCAGTCCGCAGGGTCGGGCCGTTGAAGCTTTCTTT. Translated: CASSPQGRAVEAFF.

V is TRBV20-1 and J is TRBJ2-7, with 7 bases matching TRBD2. The length of the CDR3 is 15 residues. CDR1 is DFQATT and CDR2 is SNEGSKA in the germline V gene (reference sequence). V was pared by 7 bases and J by 7 bases, with 19 bases of the junction left unmatched. The CDR3 DNA sequence: TGCAGTGTTGCTTCCGGGACTAATGGTCTGAGGGAGCAGTACTTC. Translated: CSVASGTNGLREQYF.

As for this clonotype: This may come from a read error, since a much larger clone is one base off. V gene TRBV6-5 combines with J gene TRBJ1-1; 7 positions match TRBD1. In germline, CDR1 is MNHEY, CDR2 SVGAGI. This CDR3 is 15 amino acids long. The CDR3 nucleotides are TGTGCCAGCATTACCGGGACAGCCATGAACACTGAAGCTCTCTTT. Amino acid sequence: CASITGTAMNTEALF.

There are a few counts of this clonotype. The rearrangement links TRBV24-1 to TRBJ2-6; 9 bases line up with TRBD1. Germline V gene data show CDR1 as KGHDR and CDR2 as SFDVKD. The CDR3 is made up of 19 amino acids. V gave up 3 bases and J gave up 0 bases; unmatched junction bases: 8. CDR3 residues: CATSDPRQGGTSGANVLTF. The DNA of the CDR3 is TGTGCCACCAGTGATCCGCGACAGGGGGGCACCTCTGGGGCCAACGTCCTGACTTTC.

A word on this clonotype: A clone one base away is much larger, so this may be a read error. The V call is TRBV20-1, the J call TRBJ1-4; D is perhaps TRBD1 (6 bases). This CDR3 is built from 14 residues. Germline V CDR1 and CDR2: DFQATT, SNEGSKA (reference sequence). CDR3 sequence (DNA): TGCAGAGCTACCTTGGACAGTCGGAATGAAAAACTGTTTTTT. Its translation is CRATLDSRNEKLFF.

The gene calls are TRBV7-9 and TRBJ2-1, with 7 bases identical to TRBD1. The V segment lost 9 bases and the J segment 8 bases; nucleotides outside the gene matches: 7. The CDR3 spans 12 residues. Looked up from germline, CDR1 is SEHNR and CDR2 is FQNEAQ (reference sequence). In DNA form, the CDR3 reads TGTGCCAGGAGCCGAACAGGGGATGAGCAGTTCTTC. This encodes CARSRTGDEQFF.

This clonotype has only a few counts. Its ends do not fully match the called genes, so a read error is possible. The chain links TRBV11-3 to TRBJ2-2, with 9 bases fitting TRBD2. The CDR3 is 18 residues long. Germline CDR1 and CDR2: SGHNT and YENEEA. CDR3 residues: CAISSRGAGGYRAGELFF. The CDR3 DNA reads TGTGCCATCAGCTCTCGGGGAGCGGGGGGATACAGAGCCGGGGAGCTGTTTTTT.

In regard to this clonotype: A junction boundary mismatches the germline segment, possibly from a read error. The chain employs TRBV4-1 and TRBJ1-2; weak D call: TRBD1 (6 bases). The germline gives CDR1 MGHRA, CDR2 YSYEKL. The CDR3 consists of 14 residues. The CDR3 nucleotides read TGTGCTAGCAGCCCGGACAGCACCCCTTTCGGTTACACCTTC. Its protein product is CASSPDSTPFGYTF.

In regard to this clonotype: The conserved closing phenylalanine or tryptophan is absent in this CDR3, likely reflecting a read error. The V and J genes are TRBV4-1 and TRBJ1-2; 7 bases map to TRBD1. Germline CDR1 is MGHRA and CDR2 is YSYEKL. The CDR3 covers 16 residues. CDR3 residues: CASSPGGTGEYYAYTL. The DNA for the CDR3 is TGCGCCAGCAGCCCCGGTGGAACAGGGGAGTACTATGCCTACACCTTA.